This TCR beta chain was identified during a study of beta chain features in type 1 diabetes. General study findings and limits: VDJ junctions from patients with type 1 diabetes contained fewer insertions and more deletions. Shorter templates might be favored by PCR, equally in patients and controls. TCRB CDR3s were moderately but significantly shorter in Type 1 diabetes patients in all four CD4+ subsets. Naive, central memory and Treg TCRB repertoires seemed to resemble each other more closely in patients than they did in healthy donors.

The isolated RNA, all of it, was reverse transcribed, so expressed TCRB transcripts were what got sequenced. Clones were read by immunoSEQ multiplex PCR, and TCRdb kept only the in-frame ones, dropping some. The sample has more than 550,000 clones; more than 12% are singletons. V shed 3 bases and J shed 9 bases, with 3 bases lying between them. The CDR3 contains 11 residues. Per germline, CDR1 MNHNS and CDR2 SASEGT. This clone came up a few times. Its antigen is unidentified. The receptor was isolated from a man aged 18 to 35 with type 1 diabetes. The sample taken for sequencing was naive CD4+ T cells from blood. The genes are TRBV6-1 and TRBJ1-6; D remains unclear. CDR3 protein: CASSESSPLHF. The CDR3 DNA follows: TGTGCCAGCAGTGAGTCTTCACCCCTCCACTTT.